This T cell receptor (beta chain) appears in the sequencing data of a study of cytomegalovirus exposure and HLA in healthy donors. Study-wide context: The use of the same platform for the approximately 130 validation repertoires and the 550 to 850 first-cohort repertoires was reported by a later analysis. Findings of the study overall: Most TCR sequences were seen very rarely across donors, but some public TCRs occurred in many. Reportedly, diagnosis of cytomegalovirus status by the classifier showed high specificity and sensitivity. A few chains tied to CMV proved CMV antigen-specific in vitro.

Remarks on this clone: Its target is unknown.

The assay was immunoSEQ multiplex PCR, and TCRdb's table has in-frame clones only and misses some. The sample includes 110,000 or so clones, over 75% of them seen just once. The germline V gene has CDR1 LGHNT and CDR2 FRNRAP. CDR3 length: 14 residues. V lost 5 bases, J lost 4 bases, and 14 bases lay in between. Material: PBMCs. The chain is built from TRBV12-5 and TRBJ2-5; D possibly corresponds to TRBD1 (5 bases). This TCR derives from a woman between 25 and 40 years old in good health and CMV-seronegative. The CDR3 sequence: CASGTGRAGETQYF. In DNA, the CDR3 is TGTGCTAGTGGTACAGGACGGGCCGGAGAGACCCAGTACTTC.